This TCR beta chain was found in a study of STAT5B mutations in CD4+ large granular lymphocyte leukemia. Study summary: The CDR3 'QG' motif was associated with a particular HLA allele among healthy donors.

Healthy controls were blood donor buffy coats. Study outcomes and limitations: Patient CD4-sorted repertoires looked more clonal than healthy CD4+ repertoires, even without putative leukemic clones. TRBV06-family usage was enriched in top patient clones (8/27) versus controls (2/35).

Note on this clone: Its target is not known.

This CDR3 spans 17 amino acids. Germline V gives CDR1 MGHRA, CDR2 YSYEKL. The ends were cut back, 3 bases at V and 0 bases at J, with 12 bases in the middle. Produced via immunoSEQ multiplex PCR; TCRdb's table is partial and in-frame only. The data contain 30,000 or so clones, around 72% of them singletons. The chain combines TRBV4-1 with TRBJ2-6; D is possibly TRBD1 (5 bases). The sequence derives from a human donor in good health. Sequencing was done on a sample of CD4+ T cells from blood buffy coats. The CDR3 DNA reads TGCGCCAGCAGCCAGGGCCAGACAGACTCTGGGGCCAACGTCCTGACTTTC. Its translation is CASSQGQTDSGANVLTF.